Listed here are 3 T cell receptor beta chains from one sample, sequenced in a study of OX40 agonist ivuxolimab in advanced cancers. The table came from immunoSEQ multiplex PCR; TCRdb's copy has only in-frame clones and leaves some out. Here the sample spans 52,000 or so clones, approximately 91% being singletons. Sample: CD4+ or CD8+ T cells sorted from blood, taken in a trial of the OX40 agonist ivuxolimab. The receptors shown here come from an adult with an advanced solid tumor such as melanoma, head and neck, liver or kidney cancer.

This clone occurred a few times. The CDR3, as DNA: TGCGCCAGCAGCCCTTCAGGGTTAAGTCAGCCCCAGCATTTT. Translated, it gives CASSPSGLSQPQHF. This chain joins TRBV5-1 and TRBJ1-5; possible D gene TRBD1, 5 bases. The CDR3 is 14 amino acids. Looked up from germline, CDR1 is SGHRS and CDR2 is YFSETQ. Deletions cut 4 bases from V and 6 bases from J, with 14 bases between.

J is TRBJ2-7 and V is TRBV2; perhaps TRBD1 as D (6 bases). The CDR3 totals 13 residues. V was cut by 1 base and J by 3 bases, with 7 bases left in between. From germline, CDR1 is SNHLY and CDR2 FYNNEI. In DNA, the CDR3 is TGTGCCAGCAGTGAAGACAGGGACTACGAGCAGTACTTC. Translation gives CASSEDRDYEQYF.

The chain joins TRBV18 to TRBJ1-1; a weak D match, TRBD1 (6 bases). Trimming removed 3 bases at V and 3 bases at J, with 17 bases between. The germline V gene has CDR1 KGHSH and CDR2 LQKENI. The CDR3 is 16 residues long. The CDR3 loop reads CASSPRPRKGDTEAFF. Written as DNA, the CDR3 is TGTGCCAGCTCACCCCGACCCAGGAAGGGGGACACTGAAGCTTTCTTT.